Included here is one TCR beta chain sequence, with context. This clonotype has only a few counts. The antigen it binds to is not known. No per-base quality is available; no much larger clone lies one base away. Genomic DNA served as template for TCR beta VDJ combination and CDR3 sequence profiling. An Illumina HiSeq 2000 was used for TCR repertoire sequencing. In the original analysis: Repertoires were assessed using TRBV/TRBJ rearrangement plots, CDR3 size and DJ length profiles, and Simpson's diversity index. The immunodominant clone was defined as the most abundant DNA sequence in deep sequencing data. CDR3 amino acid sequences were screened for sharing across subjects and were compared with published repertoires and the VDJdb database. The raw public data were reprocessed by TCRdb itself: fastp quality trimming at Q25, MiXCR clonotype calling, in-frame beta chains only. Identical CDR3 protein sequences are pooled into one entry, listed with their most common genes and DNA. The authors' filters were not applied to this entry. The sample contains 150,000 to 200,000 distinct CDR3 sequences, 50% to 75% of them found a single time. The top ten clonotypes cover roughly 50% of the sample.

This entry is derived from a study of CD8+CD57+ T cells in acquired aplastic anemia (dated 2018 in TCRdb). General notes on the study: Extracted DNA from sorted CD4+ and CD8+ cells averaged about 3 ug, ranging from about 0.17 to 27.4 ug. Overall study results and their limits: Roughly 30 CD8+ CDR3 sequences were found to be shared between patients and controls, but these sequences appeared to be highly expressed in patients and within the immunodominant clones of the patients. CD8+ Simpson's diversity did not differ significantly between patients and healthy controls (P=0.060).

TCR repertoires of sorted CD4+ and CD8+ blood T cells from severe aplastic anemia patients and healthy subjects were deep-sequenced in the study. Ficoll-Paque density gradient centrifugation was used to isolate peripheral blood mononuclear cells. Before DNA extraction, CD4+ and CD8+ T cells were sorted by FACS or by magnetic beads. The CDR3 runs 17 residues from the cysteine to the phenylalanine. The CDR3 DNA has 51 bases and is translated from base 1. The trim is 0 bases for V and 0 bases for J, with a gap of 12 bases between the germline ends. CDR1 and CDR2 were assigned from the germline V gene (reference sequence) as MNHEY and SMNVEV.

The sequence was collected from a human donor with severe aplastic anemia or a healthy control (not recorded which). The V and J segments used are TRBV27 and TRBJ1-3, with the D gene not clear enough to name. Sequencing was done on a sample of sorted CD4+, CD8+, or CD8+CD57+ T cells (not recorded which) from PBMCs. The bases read TGTGCCAGCAGTTTATCGATAGCCCATGCCTCTGGAAACACCATATATTTT. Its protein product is CASSLSIAHASGNTIYF.